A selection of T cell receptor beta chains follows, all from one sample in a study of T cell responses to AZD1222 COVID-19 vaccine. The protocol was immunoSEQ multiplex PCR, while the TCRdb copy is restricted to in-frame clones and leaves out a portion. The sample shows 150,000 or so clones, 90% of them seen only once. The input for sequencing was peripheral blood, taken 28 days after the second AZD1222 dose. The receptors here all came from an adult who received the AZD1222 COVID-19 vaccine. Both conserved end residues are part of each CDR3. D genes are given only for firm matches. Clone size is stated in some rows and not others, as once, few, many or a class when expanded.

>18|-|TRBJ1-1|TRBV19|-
CASSIISGFRLKNTEAFF
TGTGCCAGTAGTATCATATCGGGCTTCCGGTTGAAGAACACTGAAGCTTTCTTT
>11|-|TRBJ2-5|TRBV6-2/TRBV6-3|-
CASSQRETQYF
TGTGCCAGCAGCCAAAGAGAGACCCAGTACTTC
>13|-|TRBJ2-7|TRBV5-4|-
CASSLAYGYEQYF
TGTGCCAGCAGCTTGGCGTACGGCTACGAGCAGTACTTC
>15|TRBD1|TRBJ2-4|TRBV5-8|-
CASSPRGRTKNIQYF
TGTGCCAGCAGCCCAAGGGGGCGAACCAAAAACATTCAGTACTTC
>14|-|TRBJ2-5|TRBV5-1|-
CASSVQGVQETQYF
TGCGCCAGCAGCGTACAAGGGGTCCAAGAGACCCAGTACTTC
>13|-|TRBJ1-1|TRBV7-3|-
CASSSQVNTEAFF
TGTGCCAGCAGTTCCCAGGTGAACACTGAAGCTTTCTTT
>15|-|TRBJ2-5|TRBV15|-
CATSRDAGKEETQYF
TGTGCCACCAGCAGAGATGCAGGGAAGGAAGAGACCCAGTACTTC
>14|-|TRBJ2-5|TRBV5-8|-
CASPAGRSRGPQYF
TGTGCCAGCCCCGCTGGGAGGTCTCGTGGGCCCCAGTACTTC
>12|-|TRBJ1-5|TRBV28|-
CASIQGDQPQHF
TGTGCCAGCATCCAGGGTGATCAGCCCCAGCATTTT
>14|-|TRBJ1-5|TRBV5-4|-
CASSLDLSNQPQHF
TGTGCCAGCAGCTTAGACTTGAGCAATCAGCCCCAGCATTTT
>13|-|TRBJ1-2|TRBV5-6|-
CASSLEVEGGYTF
TGTGCCAGCAGCTTGGAAGTGGAGGGTGGCTACACCTTC
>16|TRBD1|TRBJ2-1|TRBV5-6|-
CASSKRGTGGWNEQFF
TGTGCCAGCAGCAAACGCGGGACAGGGGGCTGGAATGAGCAGTTCTTC
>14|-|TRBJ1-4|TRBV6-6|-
CASSYTQGGEKLFF
TGTGCCAGCAGTTACACCCAGGGTGGTGAAAAACTGTTTTTT
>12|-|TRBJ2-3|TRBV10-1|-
CASSENKNTQYF
TGCGCCAGCAGTGAGAACAAAAATACGCAGTATTTT
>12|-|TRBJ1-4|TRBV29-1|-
CSDTGPNEKLFF
TGCAGCGATACAGGGCCTAATGAAAAACTGTTTTTT
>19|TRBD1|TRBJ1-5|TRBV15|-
CATSRVGTGGAYSNQPQHF
TGTGCCACCAGCAGAGTTGGGACAGGGGGCGCCTATAGCAATCAGCCCCAGCATTTT
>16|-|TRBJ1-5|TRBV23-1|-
CATAILKRVRFQPQHF
TGCGCCACCGCCATACTAAAAAGGGTCCGTTTTCAGCCCCAGCATTTT
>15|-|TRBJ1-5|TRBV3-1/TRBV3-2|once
CASSQGAALNQPQHF
TGTGCCAGCAGCCAGGGGGCAGCTCTCAATCAGCCCCAGCATTTT